Each of the 4 T cell receptor beta chains below was sequenced from the same sample in a study of T cell responses to AZD1222 COVID-19 vaccine. Sequencing used immunoSEQ multiplex PCR; TCRdb keeps in-frame clones, though not all of them. Among some 170,000 clones listed, about 89% were seen once. The sequenced sample was peripheral blood, obtained on day 0 of AZD1222 vaccination. The receptors come from an adult in good health.

As regards this clone: This same CDR3 is encoded by further DNA sequences in the sample. V usage is TRBV7-3 and J usage is TRBJ1-6; 8 nucleotides match TRBD1. CDR1 and CDR2 (germline): SGHTA, FQGTGA. V shed 3 bases, J shed 7 bases, and the junction held 2 bases outside the gene matches. This CDR3 is 14 amino acids long. Here the CDR3 DNA reads TGTGCCAGCAGCTTGGGACAGGTGAATTCACCCCTCCACTTT. Amino acids: CASSLGQVNSPLHF.

This chain joins TRBV11-2 and TRBJ2-1; TRBD1 matches at 9 bases. The V gene's germline CDR1 is SGHAT and CDR2 FQNNGV. This CDR3 is built from 16 residues. The V segment lost 5 bases and the J segment 2 bases; nucleotides outside the gene matches: 7. CDR3 region: CASSPGDRVAYNEQFF. CDR3 sequence (DNA): TGTGCCAGCAGCCCAGGGGACAGGGTCGCCTACAATGAGCAGTTCTTC.

CDR3 sequence (DNA): TGCAGCGTTCGTCCAGGGCACTATGGCTACACCTTC. Amino acids: CSVRPGHYGYTF. This sequence joins TRBV29-1 and TRBJ1-2, with D possibly being TRBD1 (5 bases). V was trimmed by 5 bases and J by 3 bases, leaving 10 bases between them. The germline CDR1 and CDR2 sequences are SQVTM and ANQGSEA. The CDR3 length is 12 residues. The full variable domain, completed using reference TRBV29-1 and TRBJ1-2, is SAVISQKPSRDICQRGTSLTIQCQVDSQVTMMFWYRQQPGQSLTLIATANQGSEATYESGFVIDKFPISRPNLTFSTLTVSNMSPEDSSIYLCSVRPGHYGYTFGSGTRLTVV.

The chain has TRBV10-1 and TRBJ2-2, with TRBD2 identical over 15 bases. The CDR3 runs to 18 residues. The ends lost 6 bases at V and 0 bases at J; junction bases unmatched: 5. Germline values: CDR1 WNHNN, CDR2 SYGVQD (reference sequence). The CDR3 nucleotides read TGCGCCAGCAGCCGGGGACTAGCGGGAGGAGCGAACACCGGGGAGCTGTTTTTT. It encodes CASSRGLAGGANTGELFF.